The 17 T cell receptor beta chains below were found in one sample sequenced in a study of Graves' ophthalmopathy and Graves' hyperthyroidism. RNA transcripts provided the template for amplifying TCR beta CDR3 regions. The library came from an HTBI-primed first-round RT-PCR and a second-round multiplex PCR. TCRdb re-called the multiplex PCR reads with MiXCR, one entry per CDR3 protein. The table records some 400,000 distinct CDR3 sequences, roughly 18% of them present only once. Input material: peripheral blood. Source of these receptors: a woman between 18 and 30 years old with Graves' ophthalmopathy.

This clonotype has at least ten counts. The rearrangement joins TRBV5-6 to TRBJ2-7; the match to TRBD2 covers 10 bases. The J segment lost 2 bases and the V segment lost 2 bases, leaving 4 bases of the junction unmatched. The CDR3 extends over 15 amino acids. Germline V CDR1 and CDR2: SGHDT, YYEEEE. DNA of the CDR3: TGTGCCAGCAGCTTCCCGGGACTAGCGCCCTACGAGCAGTACTTC. Amino acids: CASSFPGLAPYEQYF.

This clonotype occurred many times. The chain links TRBV6-4 to TRBJ1-5, with a weak D call TRBD1 (6 bases). The CDR3 loop spans 17 amino acids. Germline CDR1 is MRHNA and CDR2 is SNTAGT. Between the trimmed V and J ends, which lost 8 bases and 0 bases, there was a span of 20 bases. CDR3 region: CASAARGAGISNQPQHF. The DNA for the CDR3 is TGTGCCAGCGCTGCTAGGGGGGCGGGGATTAGCAATCAGCCCCAGCATTTT.

This clonotype was seen at least ten times. This rearrangement joins TRBV6-2 or TRBV6-3 to TRBJ1-1; a possible D gene is TRBD1 (5 bases). The germline V gene encodes CDR1 MNHEY and CDR2 SVGEGT. This CDR3 has 14 residues. V gave up 7 bases and J gave up 4 bases, with 16 bases separating them. The DNA of the CDR3 is TGTGCCAGCACCCAGTGGGGCGGAGGCACTGAAGCTTTCTTT. Its translation: CASTQWGGGTEAFF.

This clonotype has ten or more counts. The chain carries TRBV20-1 and TRBJ2-7; 7 positions match TRBD1. CDR1 and CDR2 (germline): DFQATT, SNEGSKA (reference sequence). This CDR3 is built from 12 residues. With 5 bases clipped from V and 1 base from J, the junction kept 2 bases outside the gene matches. CDR3 residues: CSAEDRSYEQYF. The CDR3, as DNA: TGCAGTGCTGAGGACAGGTCCTACGAGCAGTACTTC.

This clonotype was seen ten or more times. The CDR3, as DNA: TGCAGTGCTAGAGGTTCTAACGGGTATCAGCCCCAGCATTTT. Encoded protein: CSARGSNGYQPQHF. The chain couples TRBV20-1 to TRBJ1-5; D uncertain. Germline V lookup: CDR1 DFQATT, CDR2 SNEGSKA (reference sequence). The ends were cut back, 1 base at V and 5 bases at J, with 12 bases in the middle. CDR3 length: 14 residues.

Concerning this clonotype: This CDR3 fails to terminate in the conserved phenylalanine or tryptophan, so it likely reflects a read error. The DNA is left out, because the CDR3 cannot be placed on it with certainty; the CDR3 is given as TCRdb lists it. This chain links TRBV5-4 with TRBJ1-2; TRBD1 reflects the table's D call only, with no check against the DNA. Termini included, the CDR3 measures 12 amino acids. The germline V gene has CDR1 SGHNT and CDR2 YYREEE (reference sequence). CDR3: CASSSQSGQHAL.

This clonotype appeared many times. The V call is TRBV6-2 or TRBV6-3, the J call TRBJ2-5; possibly TRBD1 or TRBD2 for D (5 bases each). The V gene lost 0 bases and the J gene lost 2 bases, with 7 bases spanning the gap. The V gene's germline CDR1 is MNHEY and CDR2 SVGEGT. This CDR3 spans 14 amino acids. The CDR3 loop reads CASSYSWGQETQYF. Here the CDR3 DNA reads TGTGCCAGCAGTTACTCGTGGGGGCAAGAGACCCAGTACTTC.

This clonotype was counted at least ten times. This rearrangement joins TRBV28 to TRBJ1-2; possible D gene TRBD1, 5 bases. Trimming left V 6 bases short and J 8 bases short, with 16 bases between. CDR3 length: 13 residues. In germline, CDR1 is MDHEN, CDR2 SYDVKM. The CDR3 nucleotides read TGTGCCAGCAGCCCCGTCCGGGGGAGAGGCTACACCTTC. This gives the protein CASSPVRGRGYTF.

V gene TRBV6-8 combines with J gene TRBJ2-5; 10 bases line up with TRBD1. Germline V lookup: CDR1 MNHGY, CDR2 SAAAGT. This CDR3 spans 14 amino acids. V trimming: 9 bases; J trimming: 5 bases; junction bases outside the gene matches: 9. CDR3 bases: TGTGCCAGGGCTGGACAGGGGGGATTCGAGACCCAGTACTTC. This sequence encodes CARAGQGGFETQYF.

The genes are TRBV7-2 and TRBJ1-2; D call uncertain. Germline lookup yields CDR1 SGHTA and CDR2 FQGNSA. The V gene lost 5 bases and the J gene lost 0 bases, with 10 bases spanning the gap. The CDR3 runs to 14 residues. The CDR3 DNA is TGTGCCAGCAGCCTCGGGAAAGCTAACTATGGCTACACCTTC. Translation: CASSLGKANYGYTF. Looking up the rest from reference TRBV7-2 and TRBJ1-2 gives the full variable domain: GAGVSQSPSNKVTEKGKDVELRCDPISGHTALYWYRQSLGQGLEFLIYFQGNSAPDKSGLPSDRFSAERTGGSVSTLTIQRTQQEDSAVYLCASSLGKANYGYTFGSGTRLTVV.

In this sample, this clonotype turned up many times. This rearrangement joins TRBV5-4 to TRBJ1-5, with a possible D match to TRBD1 (6 bases). The CDR3 runs 15 residues. CDR1 is SGHNT and CDR2 is YYREEE in the germline V gene (reference sequence). The V and J ends lost 0 bases and 9 bases respectively, with 16 bases between them. The CDR3 coding sequence is TGTGCCAGCAGCTTGGGGGGGACACCTGACGGGCCCCAGCATTTT. This translates into CASSLGGTPDGPQHF. The full variable domain, rest sourced from reference TRBV5-4 and TRBJ1-5, is ETGVTQSPTHLIKTRGQQVTLRCSSQSGHNTVSWYQQALGQGPQFIFQYYREEENGRGNFPPRFSGLQFPNYSSELNVNALELDDSALYLCASSLGGTPDGPQHFGDGTRLSIL.

The chain is built from TRBV7-8 and TRBJ2-7; the D gene is possibly TRBD1 (5 bases). There are 14 residues in the CDR3. V lost 3 bases, J lost 7 bases, and 16 bases lay in between. Germline loops: CDR1 SGHVS, CDR2 FQNEAQ. CDR3 sequence reads: CASSLAGWGWEQYF. CDR3 DNA sequence: TGTGCCAGCAGCTTGGCCGGATGGGGCTGGGAGCAGTACTTC.

This clonotype was found many times. The chain is built from TRBV11-2 and TRBJ2-7, with 9 nucleotides matching TRBD2. V lost 4 bases to trimming and J lost 5 bases; unmatched junction nucleotides: 9. Germline CDR1 reads SGHAT; CDR2 reads FQNNGV. This CDR3 spans 15 amino acids. The CDR3 DNA sequence: TGTGCCAGCAGCTCCCAGGTAGCGGGAGCCAACGAGCAGTACTTC. Its translation: CASSSQVAGANEQYF.

The rearrangement links TRBV13 to TRBJ1-2, with D possibly matching TRBD1 (5 bases). Trimming shortened V by 5 bases and J by 0 bases, and 22 bases separated the two germline ends. There are 18 residues in the CDR3. Germline lookup yields CDR1 PRHDT and CDR2 FYEKMQ (reference sequence). The CDR3 spells CASSTSYPREPANYGYTF. CDR3 nucleotide sequence: TGTGCCAGCAGCACCTCTTACCCCAGGGAACCAGCTAACTATGGCTACACCTTC.

This clonotype has only a few counts. V usage is TRBV4-1 and J usage is TRBJ1-5, with 8 bases fitting TRBD1. The CDR3 loop spans 17 amino acids. V lost 1 base and J lost 1; bases outside the gene matches: 6. Germline values: CDR1 MGHRA, CDR2 YSYEKL. The CDR3 nucleotides are TGCGCCAGCAGCCAAGGCCTCAGGGGGCCGAGCAATCAGCCCCAGCATTTT. It translates to CASSQGLRGPSNQPQHF.

The genes are TRBV7-2 and TRBJ1-3, with D maybe TRBD1 (6 bases). Germline V gives CDR1 SGHTA, CDR2 FQGNSA. V lost 3 bases and J 2 bases, leaving 11 bases between the germline ends. CDR3 length: 15 amino acids. The CDR3 bases are TGTGCCAGCAGCTTTAAGGGGGGCACTGGAAACACCATATATTTT. Encoded protein: CASSFKGGTGNTIYF. The full variable domain, with the rest looked up from reference TRBV7-2 and TRBJ1-3, is GAGVSQSPSNKVTEKGKDVELRCDPISGHTALYWYRQSLGQGLEFLIYFQGNSAPDKSGLPSDRFSAERTGGSVSTLTIQRTQQEDSAVYLCASSFKGGTGNTIYFGEGSWLTVV.

At least ten counts were recorded for this clonotype. This sequence joins TRBV28 and TRBJ2-7; unclear D gene. V lost 7 bases and J 3 bases, leaving 7 bases between the germline ends. CDR3 length: 11 amino acids. From germline, CDR1 is MDHEN and CDR2 SYDVKM. CDR3 sequence (DNA): TGTGCCAGCACCCTAGACTACGAGCAGTACTTC. Encoded protein: CASTLDYEQYF.